Presented here are 13 T cell receptor beta chains from one specimen sequenced in a study of T cell responses to AZD1222 COVID-19 vaccine (dated by TCRdb to the early 2020s). The time point label of this sample denotes: baseline before first vaccination. Receptors were amplified or captured by the immunoSEQ multiplex PCR assay. TCRdb holds this immuneACCESS table with in-frame rearrangements only. Some clones are missing; in checked studies, unresolved V genes explain under half, and the rest has no known cause. The sample table shows 70,000 to 90,000 clones, and 86% are seen once. The ten largest clones take up 7.5% to 9% of the sample. Specimen: peripheral blood, collected on day 0 of AZD1222 vaccination. The receptors shown here come from an adult in good health.

The CDR3 sequence: CASSQLQGIDNYGYTF. In nucleotides, the CDR3 is TGTGCCAGCAGCCAACTCCAGGGGATCGACAACTATGGCTACACCTTC. The chain carries TRBV3-1 (or the pseudogene TRBV3-2) and TRBJ1-2, with D possibly matching TRBD1 (6 bases). The germline V gene encodes CDR1 LGHDT and CDR2 YNNKEL (reference sequence). The CDR3 covers 16 residues. V lost 2 bases and J 2 bases, leaving 15 bases between the germline ends.

The rearrangement uses TRBV10-3 and TRBJ1-1; no firm D call. This CDR3 has 12 residues. Trimming pared 3 bases from V and 9 bases from J, leaving 11 bases between. Germline CDR1 is ENHRY and CDR2 is SYGVKD. The CDR3 reads CAISDPEVKAFF. DNA for the CDR3: TGTGCCATCAGTGACCCAGAGGTTAAAGCTTTCTTT.

This sequence joins TRBV7-9 and TRBJ2-6; D gene unclear. Germline V gene data show CDR1 as SEHNR and CDR2 as FQNEAQ (reference sequence). This CDR3 contains 15 residues. V was trimmed by 0 bases and J by 2 bases, leaving 5 bases between them. In nucleotides, the CDR3 is TGTGCCAGCAGCTTAGCAGCCCCTGGGGCCAACGTCCTGACTTTC. Translated: CASSLAAPGANVLTF.

V usage is TRBV11-2 and J usage is TRBJ2-7, with 8 bases matching TRBD2. Germline V CDR1 and CDR2: SGHAT, FQNNGV. This CDR3 has 15 amino acids. Losses at the gene ends were 3 bases for V and 1 base for J; bases not matched to a gene: 5. The CDR3 reads CASSFGTSPSYEQYF. The DNA for the CDR3 is TGTGCCAGCAGCTTCGGGACTAGTCCATCCTACGAGCAGTACTTC.

This rearrangement joins TRBV7-2 to TRBJ2-7; 7 positions match TRBD2. V trimming: 4 bases; J trimming: 3 bases; junction bases outside the gene matches: 12. Germline V gene lookup returns CDR1 SGHTA and CDR2 FQGNSA. This CDR3 is built from 16 residues. CDR3 region: CASSSPRTSGRYEQYF. The CDR3 DNA reads as TGTGCCAGCAGCTCCCCCAGGACTAGTGGCCGCTACGAGCAGTACTTC. Variable domain in full (rest from reference TRBV7-2 and TRBJ2-7): GAGVSQSPSNKVTEKGKDVELRCDPISGHTALYWYRQSLGQGLEFLIYFQGNSAPDKSGLPSDRFSAERTGGSVSTLTIQRTQQEDSAVYLCASSSPRTSGRYEQYFGPGTRLTVT.

The CDR3 DNA sequence: TGTGCCAGCAGCCTAGGCAATGAGCAGTTCTTC. Protein sequence: CASSLGNEQFF. J is TRBJ2-1 and V is TRBV4-2; D remains unclear. Trimming removed 4 bases at V and 6 bases at J, with 4 bases between. The germline gives CDR1 LGHNA, CDR2 YNFKEQ. The CDR3 consists of 11 residues.

This clone has only one observation. V gene TRBV5-1 combines with J gene TRBJ1-4; 9 bases are a match to TRBD1. The germline V gene encodes CDR1 SGHRS and CDR2 YFSETQ. V lost 4 bases and J lost 5; bases outside the gene matches: 6. The CDR3 contains 15 residues. As DNA, the CDR3 is TGCGCCAGCAGCGGGGGCGGGACAGGGAATGAAAAACTGTTTTTT. It encodes CASSGGGTGNEKLFF.

Worth noting for this clone: No DNA is shown, since the ends of the CDR3 on it are uncertain; the CDR3 is the one TCRdb lists. The sample holds other DNA sequences that translate to the same CDR3. The V gene is TRBV21-1, the J gene TRBJ1-6; the table's TRBD1 call for D was not verified on the DNA. TRBV21-1 is tagged as a pseudogene. The CDR3 length is 17 residues, termini included. This CDR3 reads CASSKGEWGPGNSPLHF.

The chain is built from TRBV12-5 and TRBJ1-1; D is undetermined. This CDR3 spans 12 amino acids. Germline loops: CDR1 LGHNT, CDR2 FRNRAP. V was cut by 0 bases and J by 4 bases, with 3 bases left in between. CDR3: CASGLVGTEAFF. The CDR3 DNA reads as TGTGCTAGTGGTTTGGTTGGCACTGAAGCTTTCTTT.

The rearrangement joins TRBV6-5 to TRBJ2-2; D is ambiguous. Looked up from germline, CDR1 is MNHEY and CDR2 is SVGAGI. Trimming removed 2 bases from V and 8 bases from J, with 12 bases in between. The CDR3 is made up of 14 amino acids. CDR3 sequence (DNA): TGTGCCAGCAGTTACGAGACGTCCTGGGGGGAGCTGTTTTTT. Its protein product is CASSYETSWGELFF.

The chain carries TRBV10-3 and TRBJ2-1, with TRBD2 matching over 10 bases. Germline CDR1 and CDR2: ENHRY and SYGVKD. The V gene end was trimmed by 2 bases and the J gene end by 8 bases; junction bases not matched to a gene: 6. This CDR3 is 15 amino acids long. CDR3 DNA sequence: TGTGCCATCAGTGAGCGGCTAGCGGGAGCTCATGAGCAGTTCTTC. Amino acids: CAISERLAGAHEQFF.

This rearrangement joins TRBV9 to TRBJ1-5, with 7 bases identical to TRBD1. Germline lookup yields CDR1 SGDLS and CDR2 YYNGEE. The CDR3 extends over 15 amino acids. V gave up 2 bases and J gave up 4 bases; unmatched junction bases: 6. CDR3 region: CASSVGRGGNQPQHF. In nucleotides, the CDR3 is TGTGCCAGCAGCGTGGGCAGGGGGGGAAATCAGCCCCAGCATTTT. Combining the CDR3 with reference TRBV9 and TRBJ1-5 gives the whole variable domain DSGVTQTPKHLITATGQRVTLRCSPRSGDLSVYWYQQSLDQGLQFLIQYYNGEERAKGNILERFSAQQFPDLHSELNLSSLELGDSALYFCASSVGRGGNQPQHFGDGTRLSIL.

The CDR3 sequence: CASSGPGLAGASTGELFF. In DNA, the CDR3 is TGTGCCAGCAGCGGTCCGGGACTAGCGGGAGCGTCCACCGGGGAGCTGTTTTTT. J is TRBJ2-2 and V is TRBV7-9; 14 bases map to TRBD2. Germline-derived CDR1 and CDR2 are SEHNR and FQNEAQ (reference sequence). The V and J ends lost 5 bases and 4 bases, in that order; junction bases with no gene match: 9. CDR3 length: 18 residues.